These T cell receptor beta chains were read from a single sample in a study of CD8 T cells in ankylosing spondylitis. TCRdb fed the 5' RACE reads into MiXCR, producing one record per CDR3 protein. The sample lists fewer than 550,000 distinct CDR3 sequences; approximately 5% were seen once. The material sequenced was blood, either unsorted or a sorted T cell fraction (not recorded which). Receptors were obtained from a male donor with ankylosing spondylitis. Each CDR3 is given with its conserved first and last residue. The D gene is left open where the match is weak. Not all rows give a size; the values are once, few, many and, for expanded clones, a class.

cdr3_aa: CASSGQAKDTQYF
cdr3_nt: TGTGCCAGCAGTGGACAGGCTAAAGATACGCAGTATTTT
d_call: NA
v_call: TRBV6-1
clone_size: many
j_call: TRBJ2-3

cdr3_aa: CASSPVILGGKETQYF
cdr3_nt: TGTGCCAGCAGCCCAGTAATACTGGGAGGGAAAGAGACCCAGTACTTC
d_call: TRBD2
v_call: TRBV7-2
clone_size: many
j_call: TRBJ2-5

cdr3_aa: CSPGTFYEQYF
cdr3_nt: TGCAGTCCCGGGACTTTCTACGAGCAGTACTTC
d_call: NA
v_call: TRBV20-1
clone_size: NA
j_call: TRBJ2-7

cdr3_aa: CASSLQEVHEQYF
cdr3_nt: TGTGCCAGCAGCTTACAGGAGGTTCACGAGCAGTACTTC
d_call: NA
v_call: TRBV7-8
clone_size: many
j_call: TRBJ2-7

cdr3_aa: CASSQEGLAGGWNEQFF
cdr3_nt: TGTGCCAGCAGCCAAGAAGGGCTAGCGGGAGGGTGGAATGAGCAGTTCTTC
d_call: TRBD2
v_call: TRBV4-2
clone_size: many
j_call: TRBJ2-1

cdr3_aa: CASSEPPRQTHTQYF
cdr3_nt: TGCGCCAGCAGCGAACCCCCTAGACAGACACATACGCAGTATTTT
d_call: NA
v_call: TRBV10-2
clone_size: NA
j_call: TRBJ2-3

cdr3_aa: CASSYSSSPLHF
cdr3_nt: TGTGCCAGCAGTTACTCCTCTTCACCCCTCCACTTT
d_call: NA
v_call: TRBV6-2/TRBV6-3
clone_size: many
j_call: TRBJ1-6

cdr3_aa: CASSPLGLASTGELFF
cdr3_nt: TGTGCCAGCAGTCCTCTGGGACTAGCGTCCACCGGGGAGCTGTTTTTT
d_call: TRBD2
v_call: TRBV2
clone_size: few
j_call: TRBJ2-2

cdr3_aa: CASSESRGLQETQYF
cdr3_nt: TGTGCCAGCAGTGAAAGTAGGGGCCTCCAAGAGACCCAGTACTTC
d_call: NA
v_call: TRBV2
clone_size: NA
j_call: TRBJ2-5

cdr3_aa: CASMAAKEEGELFF
cdr3_nt: TGTGCCAGCATGGCCGCCAAGGAGGAAGGGGAGCTGTTTTTT
d_call: NA
v_call: TRBV6-1
clone_size: many
j_call: TRBJ2-2

cdr3_aa: CSANQKGPEKLFF
cdr3_nt: TGCAGTGCTAATCAGAAGGGCCCTGAAAAACTGTTTTTT
d_call: NA
v_call: TRBV20-1
clone_size: many
j_call: TRBJ1-4

cdr3_aa: CSAPTGGGNTIYF
cdr3_nt: TGCAGTGCTCCTACGGGGGGAGGGAACACCATATATTTT
d_call: NA
v_call: TRBV20-1
clone_size: many
j_call: TRBJ1-3

cdr3_aa: CASGSGGATYF
cdr3_nt: TGTGCCAGCGGGTCAGGGGGCGCTACTTATTTT
d_call: TRBD1
v_call: TRBV7-6
clone_size: few
j_call: TRBJ2-3

cdr3_aa: CASSQVAGDQPQHF
cdr3_nt: TGTGCCAGCAGCCAAGTTGCAGGCGATCAGCCCCAGCATTTT
d_call: NA
v_call: TRBV4-2
clone_size: many
j_call: TRBJ1-5

cdr3_aa: CASSQDITGENSPLHF
cdr3_nt: TGTGCCAGCAGCCAAGATATAACAGGGGAGAATTCACCCCTCCACTTT
d_call: TRBD1
v_call: TRBV4-2
clone_size: many
j_call: TRBJ1-6

cdr3_aa: CASSQDLSSYNEQFF
cdr3_nt: TGTGCCAGCAGCCAAGACTTAAGCTCCTACAATGAGCAGTTCTTC
d_call: NA
v_call: TRBV4-2
clone_size: many
j_call: TRBJ2-1

cdr3_aa: CSARDGADPSYEQYF
cdr3_nt: TGCAGTGCTAGAGATGGGGCGGATCCTTCCTACGAGCAGTACTTC
d_call: NA
v_call: TRBV20-1
clone_size: many
j_call: TRBJ2-7

cdr3_aa: CASSLGPRNDNEQFF
cdr3_nt: TGTGCCAGCAGCTTAGGCCCTAGGAACGACAATGAGCAGTTCTTC
d_call: NA
v_call: TRBV7-2
clone_size: many
j_call: TRBJ2-1

cdr3_aa: CASSSSLAGALTDTQYF
cdr3_nt: TGTGCCAGCAGCTCCTCCCTAGCGGGGGCCCTTACAGATACGCAGTATTTT
d_call: TRBD2
v_call: TRBV7-2
clone_size: few
j_call: TRBJ2-3

cdr3_aa: CSASGAYYGYTF
cdr3_nt: TGCAGTGCTAGCGGAGCCTACTATGGCTACACCTTC
d_call: NA
v_call: TRBV20-1
clone_size: many
j_call: TRBJ1-2

cdr3_aa: CASSSTGLYNEQFF
cdr3_nt: TGTGCCAGCAGCTCGACGGGCTTGTACAATGAGCAGTTCTTC
d_call: NA
v_call: TRBV5-5
clone_size: NA
j_call: TRBJ2-1

cdr3_aa: CSAGTRSYEQYF
cdr3_nt: TGCAGTGCTGGAACTAGGTCCTACGAGCAGTACTTC
d_call: NA
v_call: TRBV20-1
clone_size: many
j_call: TRBJ2-7

cdr3_aa: CASSYGDRGTDTQYF
cdr3_nt: TGTGCCAGCAGCTACGGGGACAGGGGGACAGATACGCAGTATTTT
d_call: TRBD1
v_call: TRBV5-4
clone_size: many
j_call: TRBJ2-3

cdr3_aa: CASSIDLGRTSTQYF
cdr3_nt: TGTGCCAGTAGTATAGATTTGGGCAGGACGTCGACCCAGTACTTC
d_call: NA
v_call: TRBV19
clone_size: NA
j_call: TRBJ2-5

cdr3_aa: CASSQDGYKNTEAFF
cdr3_nt: TGTGCCAGCAGCCAAGATGGGTATAAGAACACTGAAGCTTTCTTT
d_call: NA
v_call: TRBV4-2
clone_size: many
j_call: TRBJ1-1

cdr3_aa: CASSSGLGAAEAFF
cdr3_nt: TGCGCCAGCAGCTCCGGCCTGGGGGCCGCTGAAGCTTTCTTT
d_call: NA
v_call: TRBV5-1
clone_size: many
j_call: TRBJ1-1

cdr3_aa: CASSPRLAERRDTQYF
cdr3_nt: TGTGCCAGCAGCCCCAGACTAGCGGAGAGGAGAGATACGCAGTATTTT
d_call: TRBD2
v_call: TRBV7-8
clone_size: few
j_call: TRBJ2-3

cdr3_aa: CASGKTVMYQETQYF
cdr3_nt: TGTGCCAGCGGGAAGACAGTCATGTACCAAGAGACCCAGTACTTC
d_call: NA
v_call: TRBV6-2/TRBV6-3
clone_size: many
j_call: TRBJ2-5

cdr3_aa: CASRISLNQPQHF
cdr3_nt: TGTGCCAGCAGGATCAGTTTAAATCAGCCCCAGCATTTT
d_call: NA
v_call: TRBV6-1
clone_size: NA
j_call: TRBJ1-5

cdr3_aa: CASSTYAGNTIYF
cdr3_nt: TGTGCCAGCAGCACGTATGCGGGAAACACCATATATTTT
d_call: NA
v_call: TRBV7-2
clone_size: many
j_call: TRBJ1-3

cdr3_aa: CASRVGTVSEQFF
cdr3_nt: TGTGCCAGCAGGGTTGGGACAGTGAGTGAGCAGTTCTTC
d_call: TRBD1
v_call: TRBV12-3/TRBV12-4
clone_size: many
j_call: TRBJ2-1

cdr3_aa: CASSLAGTGGEAFF
cdr3_nt: TGTGCCAGCAGCTTAGCTGGGACAGGGGGTGAAGCTTTCTTT
d_call: TRBD1
v_call: TRBV7-6
clone_size: many
j_call: TRBJ1-1

cdr3_aa: CASSPPGVAGNTIYF
cdr3_nt: TGTGCCAGCTCACCACCAGGGGTAGCTGGAAACACCATATATTTT
d_call: NA
v_call: TRBV18
clone_size: NA
j_call: TRBJ1-3

cdr3_aa: CATSDPYNEQFF
cdr3_nt: TGTGCCACCAGTGATCCTTACAATGAGCAGTTCTTC
d_call: NA
v_call: TRBV24-1
clone_size: many
j_call: TRBJ2-1

cdr3_aa: CATSDRGRVAMTSTDTQYF
cdr3_nt: TGTGCCACTTCGGACAGGGGGCGAGTAGCTATGACTAGCACAGATACGCAGTATTTT
d_call: TRBD1
v_call: TRBV27
clone_size: NA
j_call: TRBJ2-3

cdr3_aa: CASSQGVDRVYYEQYF
cdr3_nt: TGTGCCAGCTCACAGGGCGTAGACAGGGTATACTACGAGCAGTACTTC
d_call: TRBD1
v_call: TRBV18
clone_size: few
j_call: TRBJ2-7

cdr3_aa: CASSQGASIPPHQETQYF
cdr3_nt: TGCGCCAGCAGCCAAGGGGCGTCGATACCCCCCCACCAAGAGACCCAGTACTTC
d_call: NA
v_call: TRBV4-1
clone_size: many
j_call: TRBJ2-5

cdr3_aa: CASSPGTSGSWDEQFF
cdr3_nt: TGTGCCAGTAGTCCCGGGACTAGCGGGAGTTGGGATGAGCAGTTCTTC
d_call: TRBD2
v_call: TRBV19
clone_size: once
j_call: TRBJ2-1

cdr3_aa: CATSRDPLVTDTQYF
cdr3_nt: TGTGCCACCAGCAGAGATCCCCTAGTCACAGATACGCAGTATTTT
d_call: NA
v_call: TRBV15
clone_size: NA
j_call: TRBJ2-3

cdr3_aa: CASSLEVLSPYEQYF
cdr3_nt: TGTGCCAGCAGCTTAGAAGTGCTATCCCCCTACGAGCAGTACTTC
d_call: NA
v_call: TRBV7-2
clone_size: many
j_call: TRBJ2-7

cdr3_aa: CASSHGFVGGSPYEQYF
cdr3_nt: TGCGCCAGCAGCCATGGGTTCGTCGGGGGAAGCCCCTACGAGCAGTACTTC
d_call: NA
v_call: TRBV4-3
clone_size: few
j_call: TRBJ2-7

cdr3_aa: CASSPLGAEQFF
cdr3_nt: TGTGCCAGCAGTCCCTTAGGGGCCGAGCAGTTCTTC
d_call: NA
v_call: TRBV7-9
clone_size: few
j_call: TRBJ2-1

cdr3_aa: CASSLAWSVNYGYTF
cdr3_nt: TGTGCCAGCAGCTTAGCGTGGTCAGTCAACTATGGCTACACCTTC
d_call: NA
v_call: TRBV7-2
clone_size: few
j_call: TRBJ1-2

cdr3_aa: CASSLASWGQGRDTEAFF
cdr3_nt: TGTGCCAGCAGCTTAGCGTCGTGGGGACAGGGGCGGGACACTGAAGCTTTCTTT
d_call: TRBD1
v_call: TRBV11-1
clone_size: few
j_call: TRBJ1-1

cdr3_aa: CSVHLWGWEAFF
cdr3_nt: TGCAGCGTACATCTCTGGGGCTGGGAAGCTTTCTTT
d_call: NA
v_call: TRBV29-1
clone_size: NA
j_call: TRBJ1-1

cdr3_aa: CASSQPGGAESYEQYF
cdr3_nt: TGTGCCAGCAGCCAGCCAGGGGGCGCAGAGTCCTACGAGCAGTACTTC
d_call: TRBD1
v_call: TRBV4-2
clone_size: many
j_call: TRBJ2-7

cdr3_aa: CASRVTQQGTEAFF
cdr3_nt: TGTGCCAGCAGGGTAACCCAGCAGGGAACTGAAGCTTTCTTT
d_call: NA
v_call: TRBV27
clone_size: many
j_call: TRBJ1-1

cdr3_aa: CASSARDRENYGYTF
cdr3_nt: TGTGCCAGCAGTGCCCGAGACAGGGAAAACTATGGCTACACCTTC
d_call: TRBD1
v_call: TRBV25-1
clone_size: many
j_call: TRBJ1-2

cdr3_aa: CASSSAGGYTDTQYF
cdr3_nt: TGTGCCAGCAGCTCCGCGGGGGGGTACACAGATACGCAGTATTTT
d_call: TRBD2
v_call: TRBV7-9
clone_size: many
j_call: TRBJ2-3

cdr3_aa: CASSSTDTDTQYF
cdr3_nt: TGTGCCAGCAGCTCGACCGACACAGATACGCAGTATTTT
d_call: NA
v_call: TRBV7-9
clone_size: NA
j_call: TRBJ2-3

cdr3_aa: CSASRDTGELFF
cdr3_nt: TGCAGTGCTAGTAGGGACACCGGGGAGCTGTTTTTT
d_call: NA
v_call: TRBV20-1
clone_size: few
j_call: TRBJ2-2

cdr3_aa: CASSSYAGLSGQPQHF
cdr3_nt: TGTGCCAGCAGCTCTTACGCAGGGCTTTCGGGCCAGCCCCAGCATTTT
d_call: NA
v_call: TRBV7-9
clone_size: many
j_call: TRBJ1-5

cdr3_aa: CASSSRTPRTGELFF
cdr3_nt: TGTGCCAGCAGTTCCCGGACCCCACGCACCGGGGAGCTGTTTTTT
d_call: NA
v_call: TRBV27
clone_size: NA
j_call: TRBJ2-2

cdr3_aa: CASSPSAGGETQYF
cdr3_nt: TGTGCCAGCAGCCCCTCCGCAGGAGGAGAGACCCAGTACTTC
d_call: NA
v_call: TRBV7-8
clone_size: NA
j_call: TRBJ2-5

cdr3_aa: CASSDTGTNIQYF
cdr3_nt: TGTGCCAGCAGTGATACCGGGACTAACATTCAGTACTTC
d_call: NA
v_call: TRBV28
clone_size: few
j_call: TRBJ2-4